The subject of this entry is one TCR beta chain. Its matching antigen is unknown. There are 15 residues in the CDR3. CDR1 and CDR2 from the germline V gene are SGDLS and YYNGEE. V was pared by 4 bases and J by 2 bases, with 9 bases of the junction left unmatched. Produced via immunoSEQ multiplex PCR; TCRdb's table is partial and in-frame only. Counted here are some 1,900,000 clones, approximately 94% occurring once; the ten biggest clones make up 1.2%. The source of the sample is a study of shared clonotypes between healthy human individuals. Only CD45RO-negative cells positively selected for CCR7 counted as naive CD8 cells, so terminally differentiated effector memory CD45RA+ cells were excluded. Whole-study findings and limits: Generally, naive subsets came out with larger estimated richness than memory subsets. The sole specimen, blood, was sampled, and tissue repertoires likely differ.

This TCR was sampled from a man younger than 35 in good health. The sample taken for sequencing was naive CD8+ T cells sorted from blood. J is TRBJ2-7 and V is TRBV9; TRBD2 agrees at 7 bases. CDR3 nucleotides: TGTGCCAGCAGCCAAACTAGCGCGCCTACCTACGAGCAGTACTTC. Its translation is CASSQTSAPTYEQYF. The entire variable domain, with the rest obtained from reference TRBV9 and TRBJ2-7, is as follows: DSGVTQTPKHLITATGQRVTLRCSPRSGDLSVYWYQQSLDQGLQFLIQYYNGEERAKGNILERFSAQQFPDLHSELNLSSLELGDSALYFCASSQTSAPTYEQYFGPGTRLTVT.